The entry below gives a single TCR beta chain sequence along with its context. Its antigen remains unidentified. The CDR3 covers 9 residues. Germline V gives CDR1 SEHNR, CDR2 FQNEAQ (reference sequence). V gave up 9 bases and J gave up 3 bases, with 2 bases separating them. cDNA molecules, individually, were tagged with unique molecular identifiers. One entry per CDR3 protein results from TCRdb running MiXCR on the 5' RACE reads. The sample contains approximately 110,000 distinct CDR3 sequences, about 15% of which appear only once. The data stem from a study of early T cells in non-severe SARS-CoV-2 infection. Study findings and constraints: The study's VDJdb matching favored anti-spike CD8 responses and missed private and CD4 specificities.

The chain uses TRBV7-9 and TRBJ1-1; D gene unclear. The specimen was whole blood. This clonotype was obtained from an adult who was a healthcare worker with PCR-confirmed SARS-CoV-2 infection or an uninfected control (not recorded which). In DNA, the CDR3 is TGTGCCAGAGACACTGAAGCTTTCTTT. This sequence encodes CARDTEAFF.